Listed below are T cell receptor beta chains from one sample, sequenced in a study of blood T cell repertoires in COVID-19. The repertoire was sequenced with immunoSEQ multiplex PCR; TCRdb's copy has only in-frame clones and lacks some. The data hold approximately 300,000 clones, with roughly 89% observed a single time. Sequenced sample: PBMCs or T cells enriched from blood (not recorded which). The receptors were gathered from a woman between 18 and 29 years old with acute COVID-19. CDR3s include the opening cysteine and the closing phenylalanine or tryptophan. Fields, in order: clone size, V gene, D gene, J gene, CDR3 DNA, CDR3 protein. The D gene is left open where the match is weak. For some rows the clone size is stated as once, few or many, or as a class when expanded; others skip it.

>few|TRBV5-4|NA|TRBJ2-2
TGTGCCGGACATTGGGACACCGGGGAGCTGTTTTTT
CAGHWDTGELFF
>NA|TRBV10-2|NA|TRBJ1-2
TGCGCCAGCAGTGATAGCTCGGCAGATGGCTACACCTTC
CASSDSSADGYTF
>NA|TRBV28|NA|TRBJ1-4
TGTGCCAGCAAGGGGGGGACGGCTAATGAAAAACTGTTTTTT
CASKGGTANEKLFF
>once|TRBV6-5|NA|TRBJ1-2
TGTGCCAGCAACCGGATTGACAGGCGTAACTATGGCTACACCTTC
CASNRIDRRNYGYTF
>NA|TRBV11-2|TRBD2|TRBJ2-5
TGTGCCAGCAGCTTAGGCGGGGGGTACAATGCCCAGTACTTC
CASSLGGGYNAQYF
>NA|TRBV7-3|TRBD1|TRBJ2-3
TGTGCCAGCAGGAAGGGACAGGGCTCAGATACGCAGTATTTT
CASRKGQGSDTQYF
>NA|TRBV28|NA|TRBJ1-1
TGTGCCAGCAGTTCCCTACAGGGGAACACTGAAGCTTTCTTT
CASSSLQGNTEAFF
>NA|TRBV29-1|NA|TRBJ1-1
TGCAGCGTTGCCCTCCCTATAACGGGGATCACTGAAGCTTTCTTT
CSVALPITGITEAFF
>NA|TRBV29-1|NA|TRBJ2-1
TGCAGCGTGTCTAGCGCTACCTACAATGAGCAGTTCTTC
CSVSSATYNEQFF
>NA|TRBV24-1|NA|TRBJ2-2
TGTGCCACCAGTGCTGCGAACACCGGGGAGCTGTTTTTT
CATSAANTGELFF
>NA|TRBV3-1/TRBV3-2|TRBD1|TRBJ1-2
TGTGCCAGCAGCCAAGACCCGGGACAGGGATCCTATGGCTACACCTTC
CASSQDPGQGSYGYTF
>NA|TRBV7-9|TRBD2|TRBJ2-1
TGTGCCAGCAGCCCTCGGACTAGCGGGGCGGGGAATGAGCAGTTCTTC
CASSPRTSGAGNEQFF
>NA|TRBV3-1/TRBV3-2|TRBD1|TRBJ1-2
TGTGCCAGCAGCCAAGAGACAGGGAACTATGGCTACACCTTC
CASSQETGNYGYTF
>NA|TRBV2|TRBD1|TRBJ1-1
TGTGCCAGCTGGACCGGGACAGGGGGCGGTGAAGCTTTCTTT
CASWTGTGGGEAFF
>NA|TRBV7-2|NA|TRBJ1-1
TGTGCCAGCAGCTTAAGGCGGGGTATGAACACTGAAGCTTTCTTT
CASSLRRGMNTEAFF
>NA|TRBV27|TRBD2|TRBJ2-3
TGTGCCAGCAGTCTAGCGGGAGCAGATACGCAGTATTTT
CASSLAGADTQYF
>NA|TRBV28|NA|TRBJ2-3
TGTGCCAGCAGTTTCGGGGGGAGGGGGACAGATACGCAGTATTTT
CASSFGGRGTDTQYF
>NA|TRBV25-1|TRBD1|TRBJ2-2
TGTGCCAGCAGCTTATCCGGGACAGGGCTGGCCGGGGAGCTGTTTTTT
CASSLSGTGLAGELFF
>NA|TRBV5-5|TRBD2|TRBJ2-1
TGTGCCAGCAGCTTAGGTGATCGCGGGGGCTCCTACAATGAGCAGTTCTTC
CASSLGDRGGSYNEQFF
>NA|TRBV28|TRBD2|TRBJ2-1
TGTGCCAGCAGTTTAGGGCGAGCGGGAGGGCGTGAGCAGTTCTTC
CASSLGRAGGREQFF
>NA|TRBV28|NA|TRBJ2-2
TGTGCCAGCAGTTTAAGTTTCGTAGGAGGCCCGAACACCGGGGAGCTGTTTTTT
CASSLSFVGGPNTGELFF
>NA|TRBV3-1/TRBV3-2|TRBD1|TRBJ2-1
TGTGCCAGCAGCCCAGGGGGCCACTACAATGAGCAGTTCTTC
CASSPGGHYNEQFF
>NA|TRBV3-1/TRBV3-2|TRBD2|TRBJ2-7
TGTGCCAGCAGCCAAGAATGGGACCCGGCGGGGGAGGAGCAGTACTTC
CASSQEWDPAGEEQYF
>NA|TRBV28|NA|TRBJ2-5
TGTGCCAGCATCCCCCACCCCCGCCGGCAAGAGACCCAGTACTTC
CASIPHPRRQETQYF
>NA|TRBV2|TRBD1|TRBJ1-5
TGTGCCAGCAGAGAGGGACAGAGAAGGCCCCAGCATTTT
CASREGQRRPQHF
>NA|TRBV9|TRBD1|TRBJ2-2
TGTGCCAGCAGCGTAGATAGGACAGGGCGTGCAATCGGGGAGCTGTTTTTT
CASSVDRTGRAIGELFF
>NA|TRBV28|TRBD1|TRBJ1-6
TGTGCCAGCAGTTTCTGGGACAGGGAGGACTATAATTCACCCCTCCACTTT
CASSFWDREDYNSPLHF
>NA|TRBV5-3|TRBD1|TRBJ1-2
TGTGCCAGAAGCTACTCCAGACCGACAGGGCCCAACTATGGCTACACCTTC
CARSYSRPTGPNYGYTF
>NA|TRBV19|NA|TRBJ1-6
TGTGCCAGTAGACCAGAACAGAATTCACCCCTCCACTTT
CASRPEQNSPLHF
>NA|TRBV7-3|NA|TRBJ2-5
TGTGCCAGCAGCTCGCGGGCCAAAGAGACCCAGTACTTC
CASSSRAKETQYF
>once|TRBV7-2|NA|TRBJ2-1
TGTGCCAGCAGCCGCGCACTCTCCTCCCCCGAGCAGTTCTTC
CASSRALSSPEQFF
>NA|TRBV7-9|NA|TRBJ2-7
TGTGCCAGCAGCCCCCCTGACAAGAACCGCCTCTACGAGCAGTACTTC
CASSPPDKNRLYEQYF
>NA|TRBV28|NA|TRBJ2-7
TGTGCCAGCAGTCTAGGATTCGGCACCAACGAGCAGTACTTC
CASSLGFGTNEQYF
>NA|TRBV27|TRBD1|TRBJ2-1
TGTGCCAGCAGTTTGGGGACCGGGACAGGGCAGTTCTTC
CASSLGTGTGQFF
>NA|TRBV28|NA|TRBJ2-7
TGTGCCAGCAGCCCCCGCCACAGGGTGTGGTACTACGAGCAGTACTTC
CASSPRHRVWYYEQYF
>NA|TRBV28|TRBD2|TRBJ2-3
TGTGTAGCGGGAGTGCCAGATACGCAGTATTTT
CVAGVPDTQYF
>NA|TRBV7-3|NA|TRBJ2-1
TGTGCCAGCAGGCTAGAGGGCGGGACCTACAATGAGCAGTTCTTC
CASRLEGGTYNEQFF
>NA|TRBV2|TRBD1|TRBJ1-4
TGTGCCAGCAGTGGACAGGGGGCTATAAATGAAAAACTGTTTTTT
CASSGQGAINEKLFF
>NA|TRBV5-1|TRBD1|TRBJ1-2
TGCGCCAGCAGCTGGGCTACAGGGGTTGGACTCCATGGCTACACCTTC
CASSWATGVGLHGYTF
>NA|TRBV2|NA|TRBJ1-5
TGTGCCAGCAGCCCAGGGATTTATCAGCCCCAGCATTTT
CASSPGIYQPQHF
>NA|TRBV7-3|NA|TRBJ1-1
TGTGCCAGCAGCTTAGACGAGACGGCGGGGACTGAAGCTTTCTTT
CASSLDETAGTEAFF
>NA|TRBV7-9|NA|TRBJ1-4
TGTGCCAGCAGCTTGGTAGGGGCTAATGAAAAACTGTTTTTT
CASSLVGANEKLFF
>NA|TRBV7-9|NA|TRBJ1-5
TGTGCCAGCAGCTCGCCAGGGGTGTCGGGGCAGCCCCAGCATTTT
CASSSPGVSGQPQHF
>NA|TRBV27|NA|TRBJ2-1
TGTGCCAGCTCATCGAACAACAATGAGCAGTTCTTC
CASSSNNNEQFF
>NA|TRBV5-1|NA|TRBJ2-5
TGCGCCAGCAGCTTTAACAGGGACCAAGAGACCCAGTACTTC
CASSFNRDQETQYF
>NA|TRBV27|NA|TRBJ2-4
TGTGCCAGCAGTTTATCGGCCCTCACGAAAAACATTCAGTACTTC
CASSLSALTKNIQYF
>NA|TRBV5-1|NA|TRBJ1-6
TGCGCCAGCAGCTTGGCAGGGGTCTTATATAATTCACCCCTCCACTTT
CASSLAGVLYNSPLHF
>NA|TRBV2|NA|TRBJ2-7
TGTGCCAGCACGGAGGGCCCCTACGAGCAGTACTTC
CASTEGPYEQYF
>NA|TRBV7-3|TRBD1|TRBJ1-2
TGTGCCAGCAGCATGAGTTCACAGGGGGCGGATGGCTACACCTTC
CASSMSSQGADGYTF
>NA|TRBV2|TRBD1|TRBJ1-2
TGTGCCAGCAGTGAAGAACAGGGGCCCTATGGCTACACCTTC
CASSEEQGPYGYTF
>NA|TRBV10-2|TRBD1|TRBJ1-3
TGCGCCAGCAGTGCCGGGACAGGGGTGGGAAACACCATATATTTT
CASSAGTGVGNTIYF
>NA|TRBV7-9|TRBD1|TRBJ1-2
TGTGCCAGCAGCTTAGTGGGACAGACCGCTGGCTACACCTTC
CASSLVGQTAGYTF
>NA|TRBV28|TRBD1|TRBJ1-5
TGTGCCAGCAGTTTGGACAGGTCTTATAGCAATCAGCCCCAGCATTTT
CASSLDRSYSNQPQHF
>NA|TRBV19|TRBD2|TRBJ2-7
TGTGCCAGTAGTATCCAGCGGGAGGGCCTCTACGAGCAGTACTTC
CASSIQREGLYEQYF
>few|TRBV11-3|TRBD1|TRBJ2-3
TGTGCCAGCAGCTTAGGAGACAGGGTCGTTCCACAATATACGCAGTATTTT
CASSLGDRVVPQYTQYF
>few|TRBV19|TRBD1|TRBJ2-7
TGTGCCAGTAGTCCGGGACAGGCCTACGAGCAGTACTTC
CASSPGQAYEQYF
>NA|TRBV11-2|NA|TRBJ1-2
TGTGCCAGCAGCTTGGGGGGTAGCAACTATGGCTACACCTTC
CASSLGGSNYGYTF